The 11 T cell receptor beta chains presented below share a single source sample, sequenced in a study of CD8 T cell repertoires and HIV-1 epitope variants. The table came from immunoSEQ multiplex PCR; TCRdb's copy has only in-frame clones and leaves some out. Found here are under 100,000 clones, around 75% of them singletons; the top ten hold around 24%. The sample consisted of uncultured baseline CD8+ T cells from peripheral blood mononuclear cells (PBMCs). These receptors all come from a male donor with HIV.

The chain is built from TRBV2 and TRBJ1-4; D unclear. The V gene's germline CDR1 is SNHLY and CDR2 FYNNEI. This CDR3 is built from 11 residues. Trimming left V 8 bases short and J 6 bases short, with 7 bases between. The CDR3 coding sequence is TGTGCCAGCTCGATTGATGAAAAACTGTTTTTT. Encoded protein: CASSIDEKLFF.

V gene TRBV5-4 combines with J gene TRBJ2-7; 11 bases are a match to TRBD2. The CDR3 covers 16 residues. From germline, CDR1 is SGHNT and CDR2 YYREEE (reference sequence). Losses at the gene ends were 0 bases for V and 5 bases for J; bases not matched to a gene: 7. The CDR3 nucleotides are TGTGCCAGCAGCTTGGCCGTAGCGGGGGGGCAGAACGAGCAGTACTTC. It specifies CASSLAVAGGQNEQYF.

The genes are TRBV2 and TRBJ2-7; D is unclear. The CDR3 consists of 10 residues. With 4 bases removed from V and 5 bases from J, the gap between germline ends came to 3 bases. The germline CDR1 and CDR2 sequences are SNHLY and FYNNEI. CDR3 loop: CASSGNEQYF. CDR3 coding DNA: TGTGCCAGCAGTGGGAACGAGCAGTACTTC.

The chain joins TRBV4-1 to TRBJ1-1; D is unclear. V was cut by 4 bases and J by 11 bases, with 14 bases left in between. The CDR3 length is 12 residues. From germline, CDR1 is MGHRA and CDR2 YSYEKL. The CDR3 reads CASSPLGYGAFF. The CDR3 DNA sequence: TGCGCCAGCAGCCCCCTCGGGTATGGGGCTTTCTTT.

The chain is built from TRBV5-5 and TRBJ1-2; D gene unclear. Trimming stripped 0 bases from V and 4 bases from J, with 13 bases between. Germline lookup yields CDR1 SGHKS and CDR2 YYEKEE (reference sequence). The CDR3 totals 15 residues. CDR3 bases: TGTGCCAGCAGCTTGGTACCTGGCGAGACCTATGGCTACACCTTC. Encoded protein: CASSLVPGETYGYTF.

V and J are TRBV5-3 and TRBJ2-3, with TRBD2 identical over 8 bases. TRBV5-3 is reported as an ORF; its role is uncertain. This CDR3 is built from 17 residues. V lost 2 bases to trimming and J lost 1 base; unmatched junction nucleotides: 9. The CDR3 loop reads CARSLHGRAARTDTQYF. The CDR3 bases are TGTGCCAGAAGCTTACACGGGAGGGCCGCACGCACAGATACGCAGTATTTT.

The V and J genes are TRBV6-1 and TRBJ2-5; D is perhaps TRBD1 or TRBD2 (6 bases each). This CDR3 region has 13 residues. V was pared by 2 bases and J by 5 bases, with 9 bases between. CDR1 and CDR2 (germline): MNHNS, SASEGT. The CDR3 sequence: CASSEWGAETQYF. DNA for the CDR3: TGTGCCAGCAGTGAATGGGGGGCGGAGACCCAGTACTTC.

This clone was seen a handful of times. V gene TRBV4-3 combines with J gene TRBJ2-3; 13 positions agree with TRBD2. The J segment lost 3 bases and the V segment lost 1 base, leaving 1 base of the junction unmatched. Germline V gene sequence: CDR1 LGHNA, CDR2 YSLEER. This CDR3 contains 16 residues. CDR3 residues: CASSQGLAGGTDTQYF. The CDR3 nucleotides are TGCGCCAGCAGCCAAGGACTAGCGGGGGGTACAGATACGCAGTATTTT.

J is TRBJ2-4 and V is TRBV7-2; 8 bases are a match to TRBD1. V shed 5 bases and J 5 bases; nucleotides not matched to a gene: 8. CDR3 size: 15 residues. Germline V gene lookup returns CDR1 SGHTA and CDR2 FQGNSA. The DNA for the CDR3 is TGTGCCAGCAGCCCCCGGACAGGGATACAAAACATTCAGTACTTC. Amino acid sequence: CASSPRTGIQNIQYF.

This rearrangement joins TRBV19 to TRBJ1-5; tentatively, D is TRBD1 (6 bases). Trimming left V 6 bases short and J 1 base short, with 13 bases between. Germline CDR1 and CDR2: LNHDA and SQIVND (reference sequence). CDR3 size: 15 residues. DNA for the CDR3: TGTGCCAGTAGGACCGGGACAAGAAGCAATCAGCCCCAGCATTTT. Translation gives CASRTGTRSNQPQHF.

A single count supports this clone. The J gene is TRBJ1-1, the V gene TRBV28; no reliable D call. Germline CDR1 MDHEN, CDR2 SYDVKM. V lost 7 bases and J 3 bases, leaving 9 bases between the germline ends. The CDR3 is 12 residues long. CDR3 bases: TGTGCCAGCAACGTCGGGGACACTGAAGCTTTCTTT. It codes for CASNVGDTEAFF.